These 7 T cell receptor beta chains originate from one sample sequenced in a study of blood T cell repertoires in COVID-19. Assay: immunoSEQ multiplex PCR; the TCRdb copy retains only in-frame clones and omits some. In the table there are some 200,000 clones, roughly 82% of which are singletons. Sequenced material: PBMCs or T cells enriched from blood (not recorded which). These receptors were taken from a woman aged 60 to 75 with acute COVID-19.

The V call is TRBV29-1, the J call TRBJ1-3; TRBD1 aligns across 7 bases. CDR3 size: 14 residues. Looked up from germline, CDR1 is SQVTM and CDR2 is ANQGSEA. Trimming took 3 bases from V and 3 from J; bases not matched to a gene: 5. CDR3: CSVDGQGVGNTIYF. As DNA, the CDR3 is TGCAGCGTTGATGGGCAGGGGGTTGGAAACACCATATATTTT.

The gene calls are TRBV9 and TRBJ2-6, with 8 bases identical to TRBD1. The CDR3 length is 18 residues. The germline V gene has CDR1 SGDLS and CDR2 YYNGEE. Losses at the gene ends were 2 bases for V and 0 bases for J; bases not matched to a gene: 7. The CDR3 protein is CASSVPGGSSSGANVLTF. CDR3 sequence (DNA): TGTGCCAGCAGCGTCCCAGGGGGCTCAAGCTCTGGGGCCAACGTCCTGACTTTC.

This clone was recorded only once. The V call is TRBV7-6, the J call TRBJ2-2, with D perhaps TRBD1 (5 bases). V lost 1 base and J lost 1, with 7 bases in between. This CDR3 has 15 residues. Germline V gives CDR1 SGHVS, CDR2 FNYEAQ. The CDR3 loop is CASSLVDRNTGELFF. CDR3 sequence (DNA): TGTGCCAGCAGCTTAGTAGACAGGAACACCGGGGAGCTGTTTTTT.

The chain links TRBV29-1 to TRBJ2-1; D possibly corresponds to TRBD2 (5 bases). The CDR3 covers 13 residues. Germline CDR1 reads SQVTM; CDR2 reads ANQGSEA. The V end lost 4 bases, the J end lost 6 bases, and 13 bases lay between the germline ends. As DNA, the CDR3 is TGCAGCGTTGTGAGGACTCCAGGCAATGAGCAGTTCTTC. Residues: CSVVRTPGNEQFF.

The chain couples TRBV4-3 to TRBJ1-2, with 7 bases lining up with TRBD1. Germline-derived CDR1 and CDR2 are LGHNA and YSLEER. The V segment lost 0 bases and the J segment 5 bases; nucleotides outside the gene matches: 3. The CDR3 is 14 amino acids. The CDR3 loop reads CASSQDQGGYGYTF. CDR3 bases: TGCGCCAGCAGCCAAGACCAGGGGGGATATGGCTACACCTTC.

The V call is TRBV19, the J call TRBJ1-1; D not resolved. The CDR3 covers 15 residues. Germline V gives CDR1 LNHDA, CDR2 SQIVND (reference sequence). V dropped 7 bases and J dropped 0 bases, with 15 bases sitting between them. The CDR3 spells CASKEGAEMNTEAFF. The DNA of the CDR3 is TGTGCCAGTAAGGAGGGCGCGGAAATGAACACTGAAGCTTTCTTT. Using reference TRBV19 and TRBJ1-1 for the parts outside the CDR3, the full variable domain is DGGITQSPKYLFRKEGQNVTLSCEQNLNHDAMYWYRQDPGQGLRLIYYSQIVNDFQKGDIAEGYSVSREKKESFPLTVTSAQKNPTAFYLCASKEGAEMNTEAFFGQGTRLTVV.

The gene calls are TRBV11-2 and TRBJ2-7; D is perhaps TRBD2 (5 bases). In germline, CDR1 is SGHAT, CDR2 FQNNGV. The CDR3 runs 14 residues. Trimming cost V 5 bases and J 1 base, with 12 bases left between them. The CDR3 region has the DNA TGTGCCAGCAGCCCAGGTGGAGGTTCCTACGAGCAGTACTTC. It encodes CASSPGGGSYEQYF.